This TCR beta chain is from a study of T cell clonotyping in hematopoietic cell transplantation. Study-wide background: Blood collection times were about day -28 and days 30, 100, 180 posttransplant.

Sequenced by immunoSEQ multiplex PCR; TCRdb stores in-frame clones only, minus some. In the table there are 12,000 to 15,000 clones, around two thirds of which are singletons. Concerning this clone: The antigen remains undetermined.

The V end lost 7 bases, the J end lost 8 bases, and 14 bases lay between the germline ends. The germline V gene has CDR1 MDHEN and CDR2 SYDVKM. The CDR3 is 12 amino acids. The study's findings and limits: Pathologically expanded recipient clonotypes increased progressively from day 30 to day 180 as diversity fell. Broader posttransplant TCR repertoire diversity was predicted by graft donor and pretransplant recipient Inverse Simpson Index values.

The J gene is TRBJ1-2, the V gene TRBV28, with no clear D. This clonotype originated in a human donor who either received an allogeneic hematopoietic cell transplant for a myeloid malignancy or was a related donor (not recorded which). Some clones in this sample may be carry-over from other donors' samples. The specimen was PBMCs. The CDR3 DNA is TGTGCCAGCACTCCTGACCGAATGGGCTACACCTTC. It translates to CASTPDRMGYTF.